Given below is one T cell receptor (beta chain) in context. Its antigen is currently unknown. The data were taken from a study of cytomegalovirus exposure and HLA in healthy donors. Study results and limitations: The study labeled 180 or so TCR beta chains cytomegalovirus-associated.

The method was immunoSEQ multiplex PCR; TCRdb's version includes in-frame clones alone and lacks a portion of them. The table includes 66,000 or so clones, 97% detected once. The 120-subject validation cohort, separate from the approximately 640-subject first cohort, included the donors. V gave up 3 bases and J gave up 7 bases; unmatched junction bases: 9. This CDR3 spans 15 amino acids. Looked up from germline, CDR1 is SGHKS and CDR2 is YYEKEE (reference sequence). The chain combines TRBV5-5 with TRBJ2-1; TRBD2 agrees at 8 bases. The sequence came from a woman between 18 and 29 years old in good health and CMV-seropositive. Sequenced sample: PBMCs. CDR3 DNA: TGTGCCAGCAGCTCCCCTAGACTAGCGCGTAATGAGCAGTTCTTC. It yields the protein CASSSPRLARNEQFF. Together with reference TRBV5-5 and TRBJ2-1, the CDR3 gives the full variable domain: DAGVTQSPTHLIKTRGQQVTLRCSPISGHKSVSWYQQVLGQGPQFIFQYYEKEERGRGNFPDRFSARQFPNYSSELNVNALLLGDSALYLCASSSPRLARNEQFFGPGTRLTVL.